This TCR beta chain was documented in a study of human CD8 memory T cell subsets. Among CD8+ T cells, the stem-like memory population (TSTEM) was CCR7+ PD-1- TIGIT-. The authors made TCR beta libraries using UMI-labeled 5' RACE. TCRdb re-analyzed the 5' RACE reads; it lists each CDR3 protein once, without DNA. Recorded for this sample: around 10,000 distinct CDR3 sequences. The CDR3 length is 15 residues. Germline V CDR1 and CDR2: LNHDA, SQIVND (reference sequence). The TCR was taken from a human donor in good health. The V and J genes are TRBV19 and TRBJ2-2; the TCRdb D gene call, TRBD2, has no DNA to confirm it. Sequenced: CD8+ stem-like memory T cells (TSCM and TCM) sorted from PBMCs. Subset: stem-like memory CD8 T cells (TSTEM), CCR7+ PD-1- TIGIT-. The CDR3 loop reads CASSILAGFTGELFF.